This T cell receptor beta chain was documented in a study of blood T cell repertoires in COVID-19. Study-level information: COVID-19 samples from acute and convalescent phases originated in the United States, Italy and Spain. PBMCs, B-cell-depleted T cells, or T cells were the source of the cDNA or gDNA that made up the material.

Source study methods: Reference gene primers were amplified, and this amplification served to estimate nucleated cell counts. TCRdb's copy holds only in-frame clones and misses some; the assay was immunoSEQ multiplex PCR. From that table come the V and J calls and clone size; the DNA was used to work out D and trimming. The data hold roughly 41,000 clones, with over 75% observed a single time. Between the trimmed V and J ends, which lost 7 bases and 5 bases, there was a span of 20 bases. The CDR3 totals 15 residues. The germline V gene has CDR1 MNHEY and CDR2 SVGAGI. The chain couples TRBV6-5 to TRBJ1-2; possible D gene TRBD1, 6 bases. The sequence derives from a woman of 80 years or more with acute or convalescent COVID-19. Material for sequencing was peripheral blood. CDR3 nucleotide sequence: TGTGCCAGCATTCCGGACGCCGGGACACCGTATGGCTACACCTTC. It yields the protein CASIPDAGTPYGYTF.